This T cell receptor delta chain was obtained from a study of Vδ1+ human thymocytes (dated by TCRdb to 2016 to 2018). In terms of the full investigation: The study characterised mRNA-level TRG and TRD CDR3 repertoires of highly purified Vdelta1+ thymocytes from young children as a data resource. Earlier work had validated the multiplex-based CDR3 amplicon strategy against 5'RACE-based methods for generating CDR3 amplicons.

A remark on this clone: What this receptor recognizes is not known. Base qualities are not at hand, and no much larger clone is one base apart.

Study-wide conclusions, independent of this receptor: About 20% of thymic TRD sequences were found to be Vdelta2 (and few were Vdelta3) despite high sort purity, in contrast to peripheral blood Vdelta1+ controls. Because unexpected Vdelta2 sequences could lead to misinterpretation of bulk repertoire data, the authors recommended using highly purified populations and single-cell validation. Because no clustering by age or sex was observed, donors were not stratified by these variables in the analyses. Donors shared many TRG clonotypes (up to about 7x10^3), but TRD repertoires were essentially private, with at most 120 shared. Thymic TRG and TRD repertoires appeared highly polyclonal with Gaussian CDR3 length distributions, unlike oligoclonal peripheral blood repertoires.

As encoded in the germline V gene, CDR1 is TSWWSYY while CDR2 is QGS. The CDR3 covers 14 residues, taking in both the cysteine and the phenylalanine. The read is trimmed to its CDR3 DNA, 42 bases read in frame from base 1. V and J are trimmed by 7 bases and 2 bases, and the gene matches miss 6 bases of the junction. Thymic samples were depleted of alphabeta T cells, then CD3+ TCRVdelta1+ TCRVdelta2- thymocytes were FACS-sorted. A purity of roughly 96% to 99.6% was achieved for sorted Vdelta1+ thymocytes. Thymic specimens were obtained from 7 or 8 paediatric patients, aged from about 5 days to 16 months, who were undergoing corrective cardiac surgery. The thymic tissue was dispersed, and mononuclear cells were isolated using a Histopaque-1077 density gradient. The staining antibodies were anti-TCRVdelta1 clone TS8.2, anti-TCRVdelta2 clone B6, anti-CD3 clone HIT3a and anti-TCRalphabeta clone IP26. RNA was isolated using the RNeasy mini kit, and reverse transcription was performed with Superscript III. To generate the CDR3 amplicons, a multiplex PCR was run using pooled V-gene forward primers together with a constant-region reverse primer that carried Illumina adaptor overhangs. Amplicons were gel-purified, then indexed with Nextera index primers over approximately 8 extra PCR cycles and purified with AMPure XP beads. Sequencing of the libraries was done on an Illumina MiSeq using paired-end 250 bp reads, dual indexing and a roughly 18% PhiX spike-in. As for the authors' bioinformatics: FastQC was used to quality check the reads, while ea-utils fastq-join merged the TRG read pairs. Annotation of sequences was performed with IMGT/HighV-QUEST, only productive sequences with unambiguous V-gene assignment were retained, and clonotypes were defined by identical CDR3 sequence. VDJtools 1.1.1, tcR 2.2.3, Treemap and vegan Shannon diversity in R 3.4.4 were used for downstream analysis. With CATT, TCRdb called clones again from the public reads; duplicate DNA rows were later joined. The V and J calls and clone size come from TCRdb's table, not from the authors' own analysis. The sample yields more than 25,000 delta-chain clones; around 7.7% were counted once. The ten biggest clones cover approximately 1% of the sample.

The sequence derives from a girl in the first two years of life who had congenital heart surgery. The sample consisted of Vdelta1+ gamma-delta thymocytes from the thymus. What this sample's cell subset or site label stands for: FACS-sorted CD3+ TCRalphabeta- TCRVdelta1+ TCRVdelta2- thymocytes. The V gene is TRDV1 and the J gene is TRDJ1, with 8 bases matching TRDD3. In nucleotide form, the sequence is TGTGCTCTTGTGGGGATACTCGAAACCGATAAACTCATCTTT. Translated, this is CALVGILETDKLIF.